This record concerns one T cell receptor beta chain sequence. The record originates from a study of T cell repertoires in breast cancer. Paired alpha-beta TCRs of CD8+ T cells were analyzed by expanded emulsion RT-PCR. During the second nested PCR, blocking oligonucleotides suppressed genes that were not paired. Using its own MiXCR run on the emulsion pairing reads, TCRdb lists one record per CDR3 protein. The profile covers approximately 4,000 distinct CDR3 sequences, with around a third appearing a single time and approximately 35% taken by the ten largest. The CDR3 totals 13 residues. Germline V lookup: CDR1 SQVTM, CDR2 ANQGSEA. Trimming took 8 bases from V and 9 from J; bases not matched to a gene: 12.

The source of this sequence is a pool of human donors with breast cancer or a healthy control (not recorded which). The sequenced sample consisted of CD8+ T cells. This sequence joins TRBV29-1 and TRBJ1-5; 8 bases map to TRBD1. CDR3 amino acids: CSTRTGSDRPQHF. The CDR3 DNA is TGCAGCACGCGGACAGGGAGTGATCGGCCCCAGCATTTT.